Sequencing of this T cell receptor (beta chain) was carried out in a study of T cells in Graves' hyperthyroidism and ophthalmopathy. This clonotype was picked up many times. The antigen remains unidentified. Patients between 18 and 65 years old had hyperthyroidism, newly diagnosed and lasting under 2 months. Clinical symptoms, serum thyroxine, TRAb, thyroid ultrasound and orbital computed tomography informed diagnoses. The TCR beta CDR3 regions underwent amplification using RNA transcripts as the source. The study used the HTBI primer set for a first-round RT-PCR of the TCR CDR3. TCRdb fed the multiplex PCR reads into MiXCR, producing one record per CDR3 protein. The sample yields about 690,000 distinct CDR3 sequences, 17% seen once. The V and J ends lost 7 bases and 5 bases, in that order; junction bases with no gene match: 10. Germline-derived CDR1 and CDR2 are SGHTA and FQGNSA. There are 15 residues in the CDR3.

General study findings and limits: Most clonotypes expanded in thyroid above 0.001 were likewise present in blood.

Source material: blood. The clonotype originates from a man aged 50 or older with Graves' hyperthyroidism. The chain joins TRBV7-2 to TRBJ2-3, with 9 bases fitting TRBD2. DNA of the CDR3: TGTGCCAGCACCCCTTGGGCGGGGGGGGGAGATACGCAGTATTTT. The encoded protein is CASTPWAGGGDTQYF. Together with reference TRBV7-2 and TRBJ2-3, the CDR3 gives the full variable domain: GAGVSQSPSNKVTEKGKDVELRCDPISGHTALYWYRQSLGQGLEFLIYFQGNSAPDKSGLPSDRFSAERTGGSVSTLTIQRTQQEDSAVYLCASTPWAGGGDTQYFGPGTRLTVL.